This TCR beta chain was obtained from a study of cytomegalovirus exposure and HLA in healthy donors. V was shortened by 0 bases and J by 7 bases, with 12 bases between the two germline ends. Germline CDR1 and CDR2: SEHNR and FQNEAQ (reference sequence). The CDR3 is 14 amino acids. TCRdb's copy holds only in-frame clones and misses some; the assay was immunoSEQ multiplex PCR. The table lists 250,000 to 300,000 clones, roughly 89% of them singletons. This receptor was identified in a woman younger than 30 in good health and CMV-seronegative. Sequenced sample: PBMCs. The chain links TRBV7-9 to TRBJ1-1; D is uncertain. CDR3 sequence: CASSLALIAREAFF. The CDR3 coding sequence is TGTGCCAGCAGCTTAGCACTGATCGCCCGTGAAGCTTTCTTT.